Sequencing of this T cell receptor (beta chain) was carried out in a study of T cells after yellow fever vaccination. In making TCR cDNA, 5'RACE template switching added a universal primer site and UMIs to it. TCRdb re-called the 5' RACE reads with MiXCR, one entry per CDR3 protein. The table has roughly 100,000 distinct CDR3 sequences, about 8.2% seen once. This CDR3 region has 16 residues. V shed 4 bases and J 4 bases; nucleotides not matched to a gene: 12. This clonotype was seen only a few times. Points from the study as a whole: The study re-detected most primary-vaccination clones after the booster (under 97% CD4, roughly 85% CD8). Clonotypes found in both CD4 and CD8 compartments made up a small share.

Here the sequenced sample was CD8+ T cells not binding an NS4B(214-222) dextramer, sorted from PBMCs, taken roughly 15 days after the first yellow fever vaccination. The receptor's source is a man between 18 and 35 years old who received the YFV17D yellow fever vaccine. The chain has TRBV12-3 or TRBV12-4 and TRBJ2-7, with 8 bases that match TRBD1. CDR3 protein: CASSSEYRTGSYEQYF. In DNA form, the CDR3 reads TGTGCCAGCAGTTCAGAATATCGGACAGGGTCATACGAGCAGTACTTC.